A selection of T cell receptor beta chains follows, all from one sample in a study of CD8 T cells in ankylosing spondylitis. TCRdb re-called the 5' RACE reads with MiXCR, one entry per CDR3 protein. This sample has about 36,000 distinct CDR3 sequences, with 4.5% to 6% found just once. The source material was blood, either unsorted or a sorted T cell fraction (not recorded which). The receptors stem from a male donor with ankylosing spondylitis or in good health (not recorded which). The CDR3 runs from the conserved cysteine through the conserved F or W. The D gene is left open where the match is weak. Clone sizes are shown as once, few, many, or a class for an expanded clone.

NA,many,TRBV24-1,12,TRBJ1-1,CATSDVGTGAFF,TGTGCCACCAGTGATGTCGGGACGGGAGCTTTCTTT
NA,many,TRBV12-3/TRBV12-4,11,TRBJ1-1,CASLYYTEAFF,TGTGCCAGTCTGTATTACACTGAAGCTTTCTTT
NA,many,TRBV7-9,11,TRBJ1-1,CASSLGTEAFF,TGTGCCAGCAGCTTAGGGACTGAAGCTTTCTTT
NA,many,TRBV6-2/TRBV6-3,15,TRBJ2-7,CASSYSLAGSYEQYF,TGTGCCAGCAGTTACAGTCTAGCCGGGTCCTACGAGCAGTACTTC
TRBD2,many,TRBV7-2,16,TRBJ2-3,CASSLSKRGRTDTQYF,TGTGCCAGCAGCTTATCGAAGCGGGGACGCACAGATACGCAGTATTTT
NA,many,TRBV7-9,15,TRBJ2-5,CASSLVGSAFETQYF,TGTGCCAGCAGCTTAGTTGGCTCCGCCTTCGAGACCCAGTACTTC
NA,many,TRBV27,14,TRBJ2-7,CASSLSRNSYEQYF,TGTGCCAGCAGTTTGAGCAGGAACTCCTACGAGCAGTACTTC
NA,many,TRBV20-1,16,TRBJ2-1,CSASNILGGSYNEQFF,TGCAGTGCTAGTAACATATTGGGGGGCTCCTACAATGAGCAGTTCTTC
TRBD2,many,TRBV20-1,14,TRBJ2-5,CSAKSGGEQETQYF,TGCAGTGCTAAAAGTGGGGGGGAACAAGAGACCCAGTACTTC
NA,many,TRBV29-1,13,TRBJ1-1,CSAGRGHNTEAFF,TGCAGCGCCGGACGGGGACATAACACTGAAGCTTTCTTT